This entry describes one T cell receptor (beta chain). No antigen is known for it. Here immunoSEQ multiplex PCR was the method, and the copy in TCRdb shows in-frame clones only, minus some. The table lists about 30,000 clones, roughly 81% of them singletons, with less than 25% in the top ten. Patients were excluded for autoimmune disease history or systemic immunosuppression. V lost 5 bases and J 4 bases, leaving 12 bases between the germline ends. Germline V gene lookup returns CDR1 SEHNR and CDR2 FQNEAQ (reference sequence). This CDR3 contains 13 residues. The data belong to a study of OX40 agonist ivuxolimab in advanced cancers. Study-wide points: Doses of 0.1 to 3.0 mg/kg were accompanied by clonal expansion of CD4+ and CD8+ blood T cells by week 6. Some patients without response likewise showed low normalized clonal expansion.

This sample comprised CD4+ or CD8+ T cells sorted from blood, obtained in a trial of the OX40 agonist ivuxolimab. The clonotype was recovered from an adult with an advanced solid tumor such as melanoma, head and neck, liver or kidney cancer. The rearrangement joins TRBV7-9 to TRBJ2-7; no firm D call. In DNA form, the CDR3 reads TGTGCCAGCAGCCCCCGTTTGGGTTACGAGCAGTACTTC. Amino acid sequence: CASSPRLGYEQYF.